Each of the 7 T cell receptor beta chains below was sequenced from the same sample in a study of spatial heterogeneity in lung cancer. Documented time point: sample taken at primary tumor resection. No cell sorting; template was whole RNA from tumor, lung tissue or PBMC. TCRdb reprocessed the 5' RACE reads with MiXCR, giving one entry per CDR3 protein. In the table there are some 7,800 distinct CDR3 sequences, 7.5% to 10% of which are singletons. The sample was PBMCs, taken at surgery. The receptor set was obtained from a male donor with early-stage non-small cell lung cancer.

This clonotype was detected ten times or more. This beta chain lies outside the target of a library built for alpha chains; its clone size means little. This chain uses TRBV23-1 with TRBJ1-5; 7 bases match TRBD1. TRBV23-1 is classed as an ORF, of uncertain function. The V gene end was trimmed by 7 bases and the J gene end by 5 bases; junction bases not matched to a gene: 11. This CDR3 is built from 15 residues. For the CDR3, the DNA is TGCGCCAGCACCAAAAACAGGGGAGCCCATCAGCCCCAGCATTTT. Amino acid sequence: CASTKNRGAHQPQHF.

Concerning this clonotype itself: This beta chain turned up in a library designed for alpha chains; as an off-target read, its abundance says little. V usage is TRBV7-8 and J usage is TRBJ1-4; D possibly corresponds to TRBD1 (5 bases). CDR1 is SGHVS, CDR2 FQNEAQ, per germline. The CDR3 runs to 16 residues. V lost 2 bases and J lost 7, with 17 bases in between. CDR3 residues: CASSLPSAGIGEKLFF. The CDR3 DNA reads TGTGCCAGCAGCTTACCCTCGGCAGGGATAGGTGAAAAACTGTTTTTT.

There are many counts of this clonotype. Since the library was made to target alpha chains, this beta chain is a stray read and its abundance is not meaningful. This chain joins TRBV7-6 and TRBJ2-6; D is unclear. The CDR3 totals 16 residues. Trimming cost V 5 bases and J 2 bases, with 13 bases left between them. Germline CDR1 SGHVS, CDR2 FNYEAQ. CDR3 nucleotides: TGTGCCAGCAGCCCCCCCACAGAGGCTGGGGCCAACGTCCTGACTTTC. It yields the protein CASSPPTEAGANVLTF.

This clonotype was detected a few times. In a library made to pick up alpha chains, this beta chain is a stray read with a size that means little. The V and J genes are TRBV30 and TRBJ2-1; the D is unclear. The CDR3 length is 10 residues. The germline V gene encodes CDR1 GTSNPN and CDR2 SVGIG (reference sequence). The V gene lost 5 bases and the J gene lost 8 bases, with 7 bases spanning the gap. The CDR3 reads CAWGQYEQFF. The CDR3 nucleotides are TGTGCCTGGGGGCAATATGAGCAGTTCTTC.

This clonotype has a count of ten or more. The library was built for alpha chains, so this beta chain is an off-target read and its size means little. The CDR3 DNA sequence: TGTGCCAGCAGTGCGCGGGACGAGCAGTACTTC. Protein: CASSARDEQYF. This chain connects TRBV2 to TRBJ2-7, with D possibly TRBD2 on 5 matching bases. Trimming pared 4 bases from V and 5 bases from J, leaving 6 bases between. There are 11 residues in the CDR3. The V gene's germline CDR1 is SNHLY and CDR2 FYNNEI.

This clonotype has a handful of counts. Within a library made for alpha chains, this beta chain is off target, and its count is uninformative. The chain combines TRBV2 with TRBJ1-2; 10 bases map to TRBD1. Germline V gene lookup returns CDR1 SNHLY and CDR2 FYNNEI. J was trimmed by 0 bases and V by 7 bases; bases with no gene match: 8. This CDR3 region has 16 residues. This chain's CDR3 is CASTRTGTGANYGYTF. In DNA form, the CDR3 reads TGTGCCAGCACCCGTACAGGGACAGGGGCTAACTATGGCTACACCTTC.

This clonotype qualifies as medium-sized. Being off target in a library aimed at alpha chains, this beta chain has a size of little meaning. CDR3 residues: CASSPQRSAEAFF. The CDR3 DNA follows: TGTGCCAGCAGCCCTCAACGGTCCGCTGAAGCTTTCTTT. The chain uses TRBV3-1 and TRBJ1-1; no clear D. The CDR3 is 13 amino acids. The V end was cut by 4 bases, the J end by 6 bases, with 12 bases between. Germline assignment: CDR1 LGHDT and CDR2 YNNKEL (reference sequence).